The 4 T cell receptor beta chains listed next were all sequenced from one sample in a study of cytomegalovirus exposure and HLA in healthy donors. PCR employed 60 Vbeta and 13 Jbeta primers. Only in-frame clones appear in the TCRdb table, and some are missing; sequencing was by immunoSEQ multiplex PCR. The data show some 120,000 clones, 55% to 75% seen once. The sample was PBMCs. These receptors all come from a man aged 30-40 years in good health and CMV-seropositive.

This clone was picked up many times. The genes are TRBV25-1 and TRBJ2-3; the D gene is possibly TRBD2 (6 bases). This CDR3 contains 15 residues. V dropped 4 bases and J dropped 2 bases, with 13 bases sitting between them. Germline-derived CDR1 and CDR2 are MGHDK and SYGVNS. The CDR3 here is CASSVPGLTTDTQYF. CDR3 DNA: TGTGCCAGCAGTGTTCCGGGACTCACCACAGATACGCAGTATTTT.

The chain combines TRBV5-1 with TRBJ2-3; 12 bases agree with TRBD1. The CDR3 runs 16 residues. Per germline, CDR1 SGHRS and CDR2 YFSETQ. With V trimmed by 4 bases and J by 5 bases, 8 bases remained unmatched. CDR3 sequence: CASSPGTGGRGDTQYF. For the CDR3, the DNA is TGCGCCAGCAGCCCCGGGACAGGGGGCCGGGGAGATACGCAGTATTTT.

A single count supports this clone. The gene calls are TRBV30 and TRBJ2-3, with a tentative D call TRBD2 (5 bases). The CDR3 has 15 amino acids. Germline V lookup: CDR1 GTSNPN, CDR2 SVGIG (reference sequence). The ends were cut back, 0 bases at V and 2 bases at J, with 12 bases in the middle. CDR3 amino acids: CAWSVRGSTTDTQYF. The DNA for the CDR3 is TGTGCCTGGAGTGTACGAGGGTCGACCACAGATACGCAGTATTTT.

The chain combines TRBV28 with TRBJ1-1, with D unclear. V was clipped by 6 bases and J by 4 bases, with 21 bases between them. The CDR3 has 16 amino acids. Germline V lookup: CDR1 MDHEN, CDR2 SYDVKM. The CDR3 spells CASSPLPPSLLTEAFF. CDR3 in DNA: TGTGCCAGCAGCCCCTTGCCCCCTAGTTTACTCACTGAAGCTTTCTTT.